The 15 T cell receptor beta chains in this list originate from one sample, sequenced in a study of CD8+ T cells in alopecia areata. RNA extraction was followed by reverse transcription into cDNA, which acted as the sequencing template. Data came from immunoSEQ multiplex PCR; TCRdb stores just in-frame clones and leaves some out. The table records approximately 29,000 clones, 60% to 85% of them present only once. The sequencing input was NKG2D-low CD8+ T cells sorted from blood. Every receptor here comes from a human donor with alopecia areata.

This chain joins TRBV30 and TRBJ2-1, with 7 bases fitting TRBD2. The CDR3 runs 15 residues. Germline V gene lookup returns CDR1 GTSNPN and CDR2 SVGIG (reference sequence). The V and J ends lost 5 bases and 5 bases, in that order; junction bases with no gene match: 12. In DNA, the CDR3 is TGTGCCTGGGGGGAGGGACCACTTACCGACAATGAGCAGTTCTTC. Amino acids: CAWGEGPLTDNEQFF.

This rearrangement joins TRBV6-6 to TRBJ1-6, with unresolved D. In germline, CDR1 is MNHNY, CDR2 SVGAGI (reference sequence). The CDR3 has 14 residues. V was shortened by 0 bases and J by 9 bases, with 9 bases between the two germline ends. CDR3 protein: CASSYSKVSSPLHF. The CDR3 DNA reads TGTGCCAGCAGTTACTCAAAGGTGTCTTCACCCCTCCACTTT.

The rearrangement joins TRBV6-5 to TRBJ2-7; TRBD1 aligns across 8 bases. J gave up 7 bases and V 2 bases, and 4 bases lay outside the gene matches. This CDR3 has 13 amino acids. CDR1 is MNHEY and CDR2 is SVGAGI in the germline V gene. The CDR3 DNA reads as TGTGCCAGCAGTTACGGGACAGGAGTGGAGCAGTACTTC. Protein sequence: CASSYGTGVEQYF.

This clone is large. The rearrangement joins TRBV6-4 to TRBJ2-1; 8 bases align to TRBD2. Germline V gene data show CDR1 as MRHNA and CDR2 as SNTAGT. V lost 2 bases and J lost 4; bases outside the gene matches: 4. This CDR3 is built from 15 residues. The CDR3 reads CASSDEAGGYNEQFF. The CDR3 bases are TGTGCCAGCAGTGACGAGGCGGGGGGATACAATGAGCAGTTCTTC.

This chain connects TRBV5-4 to TRBJ2-7; the match to TRBD2 covers 13 bases. Germline V gene lookup returns CDR1 SGHNT and CDR2 YYREEE (reference sequence). This CDR3 has 15 amino acids. Germline trimming cut 4 bases from V and 4 bases from J; bases unmatched to any gene: 5. CDR3 residues: CASSGGTSGIYEQYF. The CDR3 coding sequence is TGTGCCAGCAGCGGGGGGACTAGCGGGATTTACGAGCAGTACTTC.

Concerning this clone: A read error is the likely source, as a far larger clone sits one nucleotide away. Different DNA sequences within this sample yield the same CDR3. V and J are TRBV5-4 and TRBJ2-6; possibly TRBD1 for D (6 bases). Germline V gene lookup returns CDR1 SGHNT and CDR2 YYREEE (reference sequence). The CDR3 contains 16 residues. The V end lost 4 bases, the J end lost 3 bases, and 14 bases lay between the germline ends. The CDR3 loop reads CASSQDQGSGANVLTF. The CDR3 DNA reads TGTGCCAGCAGCCAAGATCAGGGGAGTGGGGCCAACGTCCTGACTTTC.

This clone turned up a few times. V and J are TRBV13 and TRBJ2-7; perhaps TRBD1 as D (6 bases). Per germline, CDR1 PRHDT and CDR2 FYEKMQ (reference sequence). The CDR3 length is 13 residues. V was trimmed by 5 bases and J by 2 bases, leaving 10 bases between them. The CDR3 DNA follows: TGTGCCAGCAGCCCCGGGACAACCTACGAGCAGTACTTC. Its protein product is CASSPGTTYEQYF.

This chain joins TRBV5-6 and TRBJ2-4; tentative D call: TRBD2 (6 bases). The CDR3 is made up of 17 amino acids. CDR1 SGHDT and CDR2 YYEEEE come from the germline V gene. With 4 bases removed from V and 0 bases from J, the gap between germline ends came to 17 bases. The CDR3: CASSHEGGVVAKNIQYF. The CDR3 nucleotides are TGTGCCAGCAGCCACGAGGGCGGGGTCGTAGCCAAAAACATTCAGTACTTC.

This clone was seen a single time. This rearrangement joins TRBV30 to TRBJ1-1, with no clear D. The CDR3 runs 13 residues. The V end lost 0 bases, the J end lost 4 bases, and 9 bases lay between the germline ends. Germline CDR1 is GTSNPN and CDR2 is SVGIG (reference sequence). The CDR3 DNA is TGTGCCTGGAGTGTACTCCCGGGCACTGAAGCTTTCTTT. It translates to CAWSVLPGTEAFF.

The chain uses TRBV7-8 and TRBJ2-7; D is undetermined. Trimming shortened V by 5 bases and J by 3 bases, and 11 bases separated the two germline ends. The length of the CDR3 is 13 residues. Germline V CDR1 and CDR2: SGHVS, FQNEAQ. The CDR3 DNA reads as TGTGCCAGCAGCCCGGGCGCCGGCTACGAGCAGTACTTC. It yields the protein CASSPGAGYEQYF.

The genes are TRBV27 and TRBJ2-1; TRBD1 or TRBD2 may be the D gene (5 bases each). The V gene lost 4 bases and the J gene lost 16 bases, with 14 bases spanning the gap. Germline V gives CDR1 MNHEY, CDR2 SMNVEV (reference sequence). The CDR3 runs 11 residues. In DNA form, the CDR3 reads TGTGCCAGCAGTTCGGGACCGACATTATTCTTC. Protein sequence: CASSSGPTLFF.

The chain joins TRBV4-3 to TRBJ2-5, with 8 bases lining up with TRBD2. V was pared by 1 base and J by 5 bases, with 9 bases of the junction left unmatched. Per the germline V gene, CDR1 is LGHNA and CDR2 is YSLEER. CDR3 length equals 16 residues. CDR3 in DNA: TGCGCCAGCAGCCAAGGAAAACGGGGGGGTTATGAGACCCAGTACTTC. The encoded protein is CASSQGKRGGYETQYF.

This sequence joins TRBV7-9 and TRBJ1-1; a possible D gene is TRBD1 (6 bases). The V gene lost 7 bases and the J gene lost 5 bases, with 11 bases spanning the gap. This CDR3 is built from 12 residues. From germline, CDR1 is SEHNR and CDR2 FQNEAQ (reference sequence). CDR3 bases: TGTGCCAGCACCAAGGGGGGAACTGAAGCTTTCTTT. As protein: CASTKGGTEAFF.

The chain carries TRBV2 and TRBJ1-2; D is unclear. V gave up 3 bases and J gave up 5 bases, with 13 bases separating them. This CDR3 has 14 residues. CDR1 SNHLY and CDR2 FYNNEI come from the germline V gene. The CDR3 is CASSEVLLRYGYTF. The CDR3 nucleotides read TGTGCCAGCAGTGAGGTCCTATTACGGTATGGCTACACCTTC.

V and J are TRBV23-1 and TRBJ2-7; no clear D gene. TRBV23-1 is treated as an ORF (open reading frame) with a function not yet certain. V was clipped by 4 bases and J by 2 bases, with 18 bases between them. CDR3 length: 16 residues. CDR3 in amino acids: CASSPYRPLPPYEQYF. The CDR3 coding sequence is TGCGCCAGCAGTCCCTACCGCCCGCTACCCCCCTACGAGCAGTACTTC.